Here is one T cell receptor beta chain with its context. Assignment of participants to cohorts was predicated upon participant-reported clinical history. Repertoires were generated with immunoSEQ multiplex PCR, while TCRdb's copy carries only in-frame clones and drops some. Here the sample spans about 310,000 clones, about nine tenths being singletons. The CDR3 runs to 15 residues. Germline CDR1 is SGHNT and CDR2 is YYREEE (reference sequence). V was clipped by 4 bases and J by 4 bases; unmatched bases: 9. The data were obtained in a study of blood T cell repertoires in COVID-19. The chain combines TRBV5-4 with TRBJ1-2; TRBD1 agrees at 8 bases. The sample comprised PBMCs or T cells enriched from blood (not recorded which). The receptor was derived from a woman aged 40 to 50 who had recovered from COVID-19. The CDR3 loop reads CASSQDRGNGYGYTF. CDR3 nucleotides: TGTGCCAGCAGCCAAGACAGGGGCAATGGCTATGGCTACACCTTC.